The clone carrying this T cell receptor (beta chain) was detected ten times or more. Its antigen is not known. The sample originates from a study of T cells in Graves' hyperthyroidism and ophthalmopathy. The wider study: Peripheral blood was taken when the disease was first diagnosed, before any treatment began. Study-wide findings and caveats: Most clonotypes expanded in thyroid above 0.001 were likewise present in blood.

Thyroid ultrasound and orbital computed tomography, with clinical symptoms and serum thyroxine and TRAb, informed diagnoses. Amplification yielded TCR beta CDR3 regions, with RNA transcripts as the source. HTBI primers were the set used in a first-round RT-PCR of the TCR CDR3. TCRdb passed the multiplex PCR reads through MiXCR, listing each CDR3 protein once. Of under 400,000 distinct CDR3 sequences in the sample, approximately 15% were seen once. The CDR3 runs 14 residues. V dropped 6 bases and J dropped 6; count of bases not matched to a gene: 7. The TCR was taken from a woman in her sixties or seventies with Graves' hyperthyroidism. The chain joins TRBV12-3 or TRBV12-4 to TRBJ1-4; 7 bases map to TRBD1. The sequenced material came from blood. The CDR3 here is CASSPRQGYEKLFF. In nucleotides, the CDR3 is TGTGCCAGCAGCCCTCGACAGGGATATGAAAAACTGTTTTTT.